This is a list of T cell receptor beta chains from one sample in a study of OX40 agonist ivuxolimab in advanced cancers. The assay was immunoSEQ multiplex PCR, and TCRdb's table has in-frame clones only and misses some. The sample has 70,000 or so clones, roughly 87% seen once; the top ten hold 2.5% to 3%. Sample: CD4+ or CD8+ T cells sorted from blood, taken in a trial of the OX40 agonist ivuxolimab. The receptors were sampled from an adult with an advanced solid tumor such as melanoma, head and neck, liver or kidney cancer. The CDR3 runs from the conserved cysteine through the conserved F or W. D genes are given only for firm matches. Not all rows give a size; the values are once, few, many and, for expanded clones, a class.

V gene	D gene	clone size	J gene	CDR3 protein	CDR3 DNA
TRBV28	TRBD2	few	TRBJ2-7	CASSPPWSSGSHFRQYF	TGTGCCAGCAGCCCCCCCTGGAGTAGCGGGAGCCATTTCCGGCAGTACTTC
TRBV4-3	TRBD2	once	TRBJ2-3	CASSQESGTSGSPYTQYF	TGCGCCAGCAGCCAAGAATCAGGGACTAGCGGGAGTCCTTATACGCAGTATTTT
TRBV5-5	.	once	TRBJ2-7	CASSLRRGGYEQYF	TGTGCCAGCAGCTTGAGACGGGGTGGCTACGAGCAGTACTTC
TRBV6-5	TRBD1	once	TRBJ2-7	CASSEDRAHEQYF	TGTGCCAGCAGTGAGGACAGGGCCCACGAGCAGTACTTC
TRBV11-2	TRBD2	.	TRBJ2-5	CASSPGGLSPQGAQYF	TGTGCCAGCAGCCCGGGAGGACTGAGCCCTCAAGGGGCCCAGTACTTC
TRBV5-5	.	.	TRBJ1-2	CASSVGHRTIYGYTF	TGTGCCAGCAGCGTGGGACATAGGACCATCTATGGCTACACCTTC
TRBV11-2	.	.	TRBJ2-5	CASSTDSQETQYF	TGTGCCAGCAGCACGGACAGCCAAGAGACCCAGTACTTC
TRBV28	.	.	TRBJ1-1	CASSSLGELTEAFF	TGTGCCAGCAGTTCTCTGGGGGAGCTCACTGAAGCTTTCTTT
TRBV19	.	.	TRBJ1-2	CASGGGRAGPAYGYTF	TGTGCCAGCGGAGGGGGTAGAGCAGGGCCTGCCTATGGCTACACCTTC
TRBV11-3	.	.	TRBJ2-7	CASSPEVLYEQYF	TGTGCCAGCAGCCCCGAGGTCCTCTACGAGCAGTACTTC
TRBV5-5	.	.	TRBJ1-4	CASSPGAGRGEKLFF	TGTGCCAGCAGCCCCGGGGCGGGGCGGGGTGAAAAACTGTTTTTT
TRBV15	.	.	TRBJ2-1	CATSRARGSAYNEQFF	TGTGCCACCAGCAGAGCTCGCGGGTCCGCCTACAATGAGCAGTTCTTC
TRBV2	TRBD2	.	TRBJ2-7	CASSEVPGRGEQYF	TGTGCCAGCAGTGAAGTTCCGGGGAGGGGCGAGCAGTACTTC
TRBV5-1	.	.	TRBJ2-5	CASSFRGSGETQYF	TGCGCCAGCAGCTTTCGGGGGTCAGGGGAGACCCAGTACTTC
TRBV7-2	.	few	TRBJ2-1	CASSLLARQFF	TGTGCCAGCAGCTTATTAGCGCGGCAGTTCTTC
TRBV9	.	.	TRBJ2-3	CASSVAAGVEDTQYF	TGTGCCAGCAGCGTAGCGGCAGGGGTTGAGGATACGCAGTATTTT
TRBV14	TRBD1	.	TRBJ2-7	CASSRQGNYEQYF	TGTGCCAGCAGCCGACAGGGAAACTACGAGCAGTACTTC
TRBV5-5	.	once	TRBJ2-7	CASSPDLSSYEQYF	TGTGCCAGCAGCCCGGACCTAAGCTCCTACGAGCAGTACTTC
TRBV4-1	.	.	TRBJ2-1	CASSQISGAPDNEQFF	TGCGCCAGCAGCCAGATCTCGGGAGCCCCCGACAATGAGCAGTTCTTC
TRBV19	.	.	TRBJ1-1	CASSTWTVSNTEAFF	TGTGCCAGTAGCACCTGGACTGTTTCCAACACTGAAGCTTTCTTT
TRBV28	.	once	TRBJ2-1	CASSLGNEQFF	TGTGCCAGCAGTTTAGGTAATGAGCAGTTCTTC
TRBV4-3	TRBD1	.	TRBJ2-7	CASSQVWTGVLDEQYF	TGCGCCAGCAGCCAAGTCTGGACAGGGGTTTTGGACGAGCAGTACTTC
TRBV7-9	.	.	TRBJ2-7	CASSRGQHGSYEQYF	TGTGCCAGCAGCCGCGGACAGCACGGCTCCTACGAGCAGTACTTC
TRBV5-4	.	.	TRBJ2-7	CASSPSRNSYEQYF	TGTGCCAGCAGCCCCTCAAGGAACTCCTACGAGCAGTACTTC
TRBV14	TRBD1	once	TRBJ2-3	CASSQDYFPGQGTQDTQYF	TGTGCCAGCAGCCAAGATTATTTTCCGGGACAGGGGACCCAAGATACGCAGTATTTT
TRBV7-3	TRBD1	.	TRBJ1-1	CASSVTGGGTEAFF	TGTGCCAGCAGCGTCACAGGGGGTGGGACTGAAGCTTTCTTT
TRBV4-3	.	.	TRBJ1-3	CASSPHRGNTIYF	TGCGCCAGCAGCCCACACCGCGGAAACACCATATATTTT
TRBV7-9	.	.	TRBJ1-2	CASSLASGDYGYTF	TGTGCCAGCAGCTTAGCTTCAGGAGACTATGGCTACACCTTC
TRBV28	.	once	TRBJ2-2	CASSLFLNTGELFF	TGTGCCAGCAGTTTATTTCTGAACACCGGGGAGCTGTTTTTT
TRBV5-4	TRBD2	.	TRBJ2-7	CASSLASGRALYEQYF	TGTGCCAGCAGCTTGGCTAGCGGGAGGGCCCTCTACGAGCAGTACTTC
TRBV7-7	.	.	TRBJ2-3	CASSPTANPGEVDTQYF	TGTGCCAGCAGCCCGACGGCCAACCCGGGGGAGGTAGATACGCAGTATTTT
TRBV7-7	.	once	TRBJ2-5	CASSLRVGETQYF	TGTGCCAGCAGCTTAAGGGTGGGGGAGACCCAGTACTTC
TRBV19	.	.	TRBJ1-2	CASSPRGKQRGYGYTF	TGTGCCAGTAGTCCGCGAGGGAAACAAAGGGGCTATGGCTACACCTTC
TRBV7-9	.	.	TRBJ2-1	CASSLFAANNNEQFF	TGTGCCAGCAGCTTATTTGCGGCCAACAACAATGAGCAGTTCTTC
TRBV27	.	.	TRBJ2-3	CASSFPSKGGDTQYF	TGTGCCAGCAGTTTTCCGTCGAAGGGCGGAGATACGCAGTATTTT
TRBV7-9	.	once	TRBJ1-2	CASSAGRSSYGYTF	TGTGCCAGCAGCGCCGGACGGAGCTCGTATGGCTACACCTTC
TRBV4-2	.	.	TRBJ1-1	CASSVSDGRNTEAFF	TGTGCCAGCAGCGTAAGCGACGGAAGGAACACTGAAGCTTTCTTT
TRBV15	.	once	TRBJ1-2	CATSRDGQSGYTF	TGTGCCACCAGCAGAGATGGGCAATCGGGCTACACCTTC